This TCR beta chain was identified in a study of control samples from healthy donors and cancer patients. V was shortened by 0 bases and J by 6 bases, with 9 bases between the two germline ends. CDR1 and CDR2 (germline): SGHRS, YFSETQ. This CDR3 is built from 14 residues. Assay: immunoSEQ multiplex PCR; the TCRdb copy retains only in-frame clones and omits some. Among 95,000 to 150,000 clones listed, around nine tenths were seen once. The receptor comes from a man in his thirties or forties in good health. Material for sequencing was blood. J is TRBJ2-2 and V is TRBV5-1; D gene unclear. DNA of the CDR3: TGCGCCAGCAGCTTGGATCCAGTCTCCGGGGAGCTGTTTTTT. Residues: CASSLDPVSGELFF.